The 21 T cell receptor beta chains below come from one sample, sequenced in a study of long-term antiretroviral therapy in people with HIV. The run of the v3.0 immunoSEQ assay was at survey level. Measured with immunoSEQ multiplex PCR; TCRdb has only the in-frame clones, and not every one. This sample carries under 30,000 clones, 81% of them seen once, and the ten largest clones take around 6.1%. Sequences were derived from unsorted PBMCs, sampled 4.4 years after starting antiretroviral therapy. The receptor source for this set is a man younger than 45 with HIV.

V and J are TRBV9 and TRBJ2-1, with D tentatively TRBD1 (6 bases). V lost 1 base and J 6 bases, leaving 11 bases between the germline ends. Germline assignment: CDR1 SGDLS and CDR2 YYNGEE. This CDR3 comprises 14 residues. The CDR3 protein is CASSVQGNSNEQFF. The CDR3 region has the DNA TGTGCCAGCAGCGTACAGGGGAACAGCAATGAGCAGTTCTTC.

The chain combines TRBV28 with TRBJ2-2; 12 bases match TRBD2. CDR3 size: 17 residues. J lost 4 bases, V lost 5 bases, and 8 bases had no gene match. Germline-derived CDR1 and CDR2 are MDHEN and SYDVKM. The DNA for the CDR3 is TGTGCCAGCAGTCCCCCGGGACTAGCGGGTCCCACCGGGGAGCTGTTTTTT. Protein product: CASSPPGLAGPTGELFF.

The J gene is TRBJ2-7, the V gene TRBV6-1; the D is unclear. Germline CDR1 is MNHNS and CDR2 is SASEGT. Trimming shortened V by 8 bases and J by 3 bases, and 11 bases separated the two germline ends. This CDR3 has 12 residues. CDR3 DNA: TGTGCCAGCGCAACTGGGATCTACGAGCAGTACTTC. This sequence encodes CASATGIYEQYF.

V gene TRBV19 combines with J gene TRBJ2-7; possibly TRBD1 or TRBD2 for D (5 bases each). This CDR3 spans 15 amino acids. V was trimmed by 6 bases and J by 2 bases, leaving 17 bases between them. Germline lookup yields CDR1 LNHDA and CDR2 SQIVND (reference sequence). The chain's CDR3 is CASSTAQGVAYEQYF. The CDR3 coding sequence is TGTGCCAGTAGCACGGCGCAGGGAGTAGCCTACGAGCAGTACTTC.

V and J are TRBV19 and TRBJ2-2, with TRBD1 matching over 10 bases. The J segment lost 6 bases and the V segment lost 2 bases, leaving 6 bases of the junction unmatched. CDR1 is LNHDA and CDR2 is SQIVND in the germline V gene (reference sequence). The CDR3 sequence is 16 residues long. CDR3: CASSIYRDRGSGELFF. As DNA, the CDR3 is TGTGCCAGTAGTATATACCGGGACAGGGGTTCCGGGGAGCTGTTTTTT.

This chain links TRBV28 with TRBJ1-2; D call uncertain. Germline V CDR1 and CDR2: MDHEN, SYDVKM. The CDR3 totals 13 residues. V was trimmed by 7 bases and J by 2 bases, leaving 11 bases between them. CDR3: CASTFSPNYGYTF. The CDR3, as DNA: TGTGCCAGCACCTTTTCCCCCAACTATGGCTACACCTTC.

V is TRBV5-1 and J is TRBJ2-5, with TRBD2 identical over 12 bases. The J segment lost 5 bases and the V segment lost 4 bases, leaving 9 bases of the junction unmatched. The CDR3 covers 16 residues. CDR1 is SGHRS and CDR2 is YFSETQ in the germline V gene. DNA of the CDR3: TGCGCCAGCAGCCAAATCCTAGCGGGGGGGCGTGAGACCCAGTACTTC. Protein sequence: CASSQILAGGRETQYF.

The chain uses TRBV7-3 and TRBJ1-1; TRBD1 agrees at 7 bases. Germline loops: CDR1 SGHTA, CDR2 FQGTGA. After removal of 5 bases from V and 4 bases from J, the junction contained 10 bases not matched to a gene. CDR3 size: 15 residues. CDR3 residues: CASSNRQGGSTEAFF. CDR3 bases: TGTGCCAGCAGCAACCGACAGGGAGGGAGCACTGAAGCTTTCTTT.

Only one count was recorded for this clone. This chain joins TRBV28 and TRBJ1-1; no firm D call. This CDR3 contains 13 residues. CDR1 MDHEN and CDR2 SYDVKM come from the germline V gene. Deletions cut 3 bases from V and 4 bases from J, with 9 bases between. Here the CDR3 reads CASSFSEGTEAFF. Here the CDR3 DNA reads TGTGCCAGCAGTTTCTCTGAAGGCACTGAAGCTTTCTTT.

The V and J genes are TRBV11-3 and TRBJ2-3; D is unclear. Germline V gives CDR1 SGHNT, CDR2 YENEEA. Trimming pared 5 bases from V and 4 bases from J, leaving 13 bases between. The CDR3 is 14 amino acids. The CDR3 DNA sequence: TGTGCCAGCAGCCCGCGGTTGCATGCAGATACGCAGTATTTT. Residues: CASSPRLHADTQYF.

The V and J genes are TRBV7-2 and TRBJ1-1; D unclear. The germline V gene has CDR1 SGHTA and CDR2 FQGNSA. Trimming removed 1 base from V and 0 bases from J, with 9 bases in between. The CDR3 is 15 amino acids. The CDR3 nucleotides read TGTGCCAGCAGCTTAGGAGGTCGGATGAACACTGAAGCTTTCTTT. Protein sequence: CASSLGGRMNTEAFF.

The chain combines TRBV7-9 with TRBJ2-7; D gene ambiguous. Germline CDR1 and CDR2: SEHNR and FQNEAQ (reference sequence). The CDR3 has 14 residues. Trimming cost V 0 bases and J 5 bases, with 11 bases left between them. The CDR3 DNA reads as TGTGCCAGCAGCTTAGCGATGGGGAACCACGAGCAGTACTTC. Protein product: CASSLAMGNHEQYF.

The genes are TRBV9 and TRBJ2-1, with 7 bases aligning to TRBD1. The CDR3 length is 14 residues. The germline V gene has CDR1 SGDLS and CDR2 YYNGEE. V dropped 4 bases and J dropped 5; count of bases not matched to a gene: 6. The CDR3 is CASSPRGQNNEQFF. CDR3 coding DNA: TGTGCCAGCAGCCCCCGGGGACAGAACAATGAGCAGTTCTTC.

The chain has TRBV11-2 and TRBJ2-1; 9 bases are a match to TRBD2. With V trimmed by 2 bases and J by 5 bases, 7 bases remained unmatched. The CDR3 extends over 16 amino acids. CDR1 is SGHAT and CDR2 is FQNNGV in the germline V gene. The chain's CDR3 is CASSLRGGGDDNEQFF. Here the CDR3 DNA reads TGTGCCAGCAGCTTAAGGGGCGGGGGGGATGACAATGAGCAGTTCTTC.

The chain uses TRBV7-9 and TRBJ1-2; D is undetermined. The CDR3 is 15 residues long. Germline assignment: CDR1 SEHNR and CDR2 FQNEAQ (reference sequence). V lost 5 bases to trimming and J lost 6 bases, with 19 bases between them. Written as DNA, the CDR3 is TGTGCCAGCAGCCCTGCCCTTTGGGCCCCCGATGGCTACACCTTC. This codes for CASSPALWAPDGYTF.

This chain connects TRBV15 to TRBJ2-5; D remains ambiguous. Germline loops: CDR1 LNHNV, CDR2 YYDKDF (reference sequence). CDR3 length: 16 amino acids. With 0 bases removed from V and 0 bases from J, the gap between germline ends came to 11 bases. The CDR3 loop is CATSRDQAGNQETQYF. The CDR3 region has the DNA TGTGCCACCAGCAGAGATCAAGCAGGCAACCAAGAGACCCAGTACTTC.

This rearrangement joins TRBV27 to TRBJ2-7; either TRBD1 or TRBD2 may fit D (5 bases each). Germline V gene data show CDR1 as MNHEY and CDR2 as SMNVEV (reference sequence). The CDR3 is made up of 15 amino acids. Trimming removed 2 bases from V and 3 bases from J, with 14 bases in between. The DNA of the CDR3 is TGTGCCAGCAGTTTACGTTGGGACGGGAACTACGAGCAGTACTTC. It yields the protein CASSLRWDGNYEQYF.

This clone has just one count. The CDR3 bases are TGTGCCAGCGTGGCTAGGGACAGGGGGGACTACGAGCAGTACTTC. Its protein product is CASVARDRGDYEQYF. This rearrangement joins TRBV6-1 to TRBJ2-7; 11 nucleotides agree with TRBD1. Losses at the gene ends were 8 bases for V and 3 bases for J; bases not matched to a gene: 9. The CDR3 extends over 15 amino acids. Per germline, CDR1 MNHNS and CDR2 SASEGT.

This chain links TRBV6-5 with TRBJ1-2, with a tentative D call TRBD1 (5 bases). Between the trimmed V and J ends, which lost 5 bases and 4 bases, there was a span of 17 bases. From germline, CDR1 is MNHEY and CDR2 SVGAGI. CDR3 size: 15 residues. Written as DNA, the CDR3 is TGTGCCAGCAGTATGCGGGACCGACGGATCTATGGCTACACCTTC. Protein: CASSMRDRRIYGYTF.

The gene calls are TRBV14 and TRBJ2-7; the match to TRBD2 covers 12 bases. Germline V gene lookup returns CDR1 SGHDN and CDR2 FVKESK. V shed 2 bases, J shed 5 bases, and the junction held 4 bases outside the gene matches. The CDR3 consists of 15 residues. The CDR3 region is CASSQWTSGKNEQYF. The CDR3, as DNA: TGTGCCAGCAGCCAATGGACTAGCGGGAAGAACGAGCAGTACTTC.

On this clone itself: This may stem from a read error, because a much larger clone lies one nucleotide away. The chain links TRBV7-2 to TRBJ1-1; maybe TRBD1 (6 bases). Trimming stripped 5 bases from V and 4 bases from J, with 8 bases between. The CDR3 covers 12 residues. The germline CDR1 and CDR2 sequences are SGHTA and FQGNSA. The CDR3 DNA reads as TGTGCCAGCAGCCGAGGGGGCACTGAAGCTTTCTTT. It translates to CASSRGGTEAFF.